Following are 22 T cell receptor beta chains from one sample sequenced in a study of T cells in localized non-small cell lung cancer. Here immunoSEQ multiplex PCR was the method, and the copy in TCRdb shows in-frame clones only, minus some. Altogether under 1,200 clones are present, 25% to 35% being singletons, with the ten largest covering approximately 19%. The specimen comprised normal lung tissue next to the tumor, sampled before any cancer treatment. The receptors stem from a male donor at least 60 years old with stage I lung adenocarcinoma.

This chain joins TRBV19 and TRBJ1-1; D is possibly TRBD1 (5 bases). Trimming shortened V by 6 bases and J by 5 bases, and 22 bases separated the two germline ends. The germline V gene encodes CDR1 LNHDA and CDR2 SQIVND (reference sequence). The CDR3 length is 16 residues. The CDR3 protein is CASRGPYAASRTEAFF. The CDR3 DNA sequence: TGTGCCAGTAGGGGACCCTACGCCGCAAGTCGAACTGAAGCTTTCTTT.

This chain links TRBV11-3 with TRBJ2-7; 11 bases fit TRBD1. The germline gives CDR1 SGHNT, CDR2 YENEEA. The trim removed 3 bases at V and 6 bases at J, leaving 7 bases unmatched. The CDR3 loop spans 15 amino acids. CDR3 sequence reads: CASSLDGQGAIEQYF. The CDR3 region has the DNA TGTGCCAGCAGCTTGGACGGACAGGGGGCGATCGAGCAGTACTTC.

This chain joins TRBV18 and TRBJ1-5; 7 bases fit TRBD1. V shed 5 bases and J 1 base; nucleotides not matched to a gene: 5. The germline V gene has CDR1 KGHSH and CDR2 LQKENI. The CDR3 is made up of 15 amino acids. CDR3 bases: TGTGCCAGCTCATCGAACAGGGGAAGCAATCAGCCCCAGCATTTT. It specifies CASSSNRGSNQPQHF.

This chain connects TRBV28 to TRBJ1-1; D possibly corresponds to TRBD1 (5 bases). The CDR3 runs 12 residues. CDR1 and CDR2 from the germline V gene are MDHEN and SYDVKM. With 2 bases removed from V and 7 bases from J, the gap between germline ends came to 8 bases. In DNA, the CDR3 is TGTGCCAGCAGTTTACGGACAAGTGAAGCTTTCTTT. Its protein product is CASSLRTSEAFF.

This clone has more than one count but fewer than ten. V is TRBV4-1 and J is TRBJ1-4, with 7 bases aligning to TRBD1. Germline CDR1 and CDR2: MGHRA and YSYEKL. This CDR3 comprises 14 residues. The V segment lost 2 bases and the J segment 14 bases; nucleotides outside the gene matches: 11. In DNA, the CDR3 is TGCGCCAGCAGCCAAACCGGGACAGTAGGTTTGCTGTTTTTT. The encoded protein is CASSQTGTVGLLFF.

This chain connects TRBV12-5 to TRBJ2-7; 9 positions match TRBD1. The CDR3 has 14 residues. CDR1 and CDR2 from the germline V gene are LGHNT and FRNRAP. The trim removed 5 bases at V and 5 bases at J, leaving 7 bases unmatched. CDR3 sequence (DNA): TGTGCTAGTGGTCCAGGGACAGGGCGCGACGAGCAGTACTTC. This gives the protein CASGPGTGRDEQYF.

This chain connects TRBV29-1 to TRBJ2-3, with D tentatively TRBD1 or TRBD2 (5 bases each). Germline V gene data show CDR1 as SQVTM and CDR2 as ANQGSEA. The V gene lost 3 bases and the J gene lost 4 bases, with 8 bases spanning the gap. CDR3 length: 12 residues. The CDR3 reads CSVERGADTQYF. The CDR3 DNA follows: TGCAGCGTTGAGAGAGGGGCAGATACGCAGTATTTT.

J is TRBJ2-1 and V is TRBV28, with TRBD2 matching 8 bases. Germline V gene data show CDR1 as MDHEN and CDR2 as SYDVKM. The CDR3 runs to 14 residues. J lost 1 base, V lost 8 bases, and 4 bases had no gene match. The CDR3 sequence: CASHAGGSYNEQFF. CDR3 coding DNA: TGTGCCAGCCACGCGGGGGGTTCCTACAATGAGCAGTTCTTC. The variable domain in full, with the rest retrieved from reference TRBV28 and TRBJ2-1, is DVKVTQSSRYLVKRTGEKVFLECVQDMDHENMFWYRQDPGLGLRLIYFSYDVKMKEKGDIPEGYSVSREKKERFSLILESASTNQTSMYLCASHAGGSYNEQFFGPGTRLTVL.

CDR3 coding DNA: TGTGCCAGCAGTGACCTGTCAGCCGGTAGCTACGAGCAGTACTTC. Translation: CASSDLSAGSYEQYF. The chain recombines TRBV6-8 with TRBJ2-7; D uncertain. With 5 bases removed from V and 3 bases from J, the gap between germline ends came to 17 bases. The CDR3 loop spans 15 amino acids. Germline V gives CDR1 MNHGY, CDR2 SAAAGT.

This clone is classed as medium-sized (0.01 to 0.1%). This chain joins TRBV7-6 and TRBJ1-5, with 8 positions matching TRBD1. V lost 6 bases and J lost 0; bases outside the gene matches: 10. Germline assignment: CDR1 SGHVS and CDR2 FNYEAQ. The CDR3 is made up of 17 amino acids. CDR3 loop: CASRPDRGKNSNQPQHF. The CDR3 coding sequence is TGTGCCAGCAGACCTGACAGGGGAAAGAATAGCAATCAGCCCCAGCATTTT.

This clone was detected only a few times. The V gene is TRBV6-8, the J gene TRBJ2-1; 10 bases are a match to TRBD1. Germline CDR1 MNHGY, CDR2 SAAAGT. This CDR3 contains 13 residues. V lost 6 bases, J lost 8 bases, and 4 bases stayed unmatched. The CDR3 bases are TGTGCCAGCAGCTGGGACAGGGGCGATGAGCAGTTCTTC. Protein sequence: CASSWDRGDEQFF.

This clone showed up just a few times. The chain carries TRBV11-3 and TRBJ2-5; 7 nucleotides align to TRBD1. This CDR3 comprises 16 residues. CDR1 is SGHNT, CDR2 YENEEA, per germline. Losses at the gene ends were 6 bases for V and 4 bases for J; bases not matched to a gene: 14. CDR3 coding DNA: TGTGCCAGCAGGTTCATGCAGGAGAGGGGGCGAGAGACCCAGTACTTC. Translated: CASRFMQERGRETQYF.

The chain uses TRBV1 and TRBJ2-7. TRBV1 is a recognized pseudogene. The length of the CDR3 is 13 residues. The CDR3 is CASSQEEGYEQYF. In nucleotides, the CDR3 is TGCGCCAGCAGCCAAGAGGAAGGCTACGAGCAGTACTTC.

The V call is TRBV19, the J call TRBJ2-1; weak D call: TRBD2 (5 bases). With 4 bases removed from V and 3 bases from J, the gap between germline ends came to 19 bases. Germline-derived CDR1 and CDR2 are LNHDA and SQIVND (reference sequence). The CDR3 has 17 residues. Here the CDR3 reads CASSSDVTGIHYNEQFF. The CDR3 DNA is TGTGCCAGTAGTAGTGATGTGACGGGGATACACTACAATGAGCAGTTCTTC.

In its sample, this clone ranks as medium-sized. The chain has TRBV11-3 and TRBJ2-5, with 8 bases fitting TRBD1. V was clipped by 3 bases and J by 4 bases; unmatched bases: 4. Germline CDR1 reads SGHNT; CDR2 reads YENEEA. The CDR3 extends over 14 amino acids. The CDR3 spells CASSLETGGETQYF. CDR3 bases: TGTGCCAGCAGCTTGGAAACAGGGGGAGAGACCCAGTACTTC.

The CDR3 region is CASSDCPSLLVDNEKLFF. The CDR3 coding sequence is TGTGCCAGCAGTGACTGTCCAAGTCTCCTAGTCGACAATGAAAAACTGTTTTTT. The J gene is TRBJ1-4, the V gene TRBV6-7, with D unresolved. TRBV6-7 is labeled an ORF, and its function is uncertain. This CDR3 has 18 amino acids. The V end lost 5 bases, the J end lost 5 bases, and 24 bases lay between the germline ends.

This chain connects TRBV19 to TRBJ1-1; D possibly corresponds to TRBD1 (5 bases). The ends were cut back, 4 bases at V and 1 base at J, with 7 bases in the middle. Germline lookup yields CDR1 LNHDA and CDR2 SQIVND (reference sequence). CDR3 size: 13 residues. The CDR3 coding sequence is TGTGCCAGTAGTAGAACAGGGAACACTGAAGCTTTCTTT. This translates into CASSRTGNTEAFF.

This clone appeared a single time. The chain recombines TRBV28 with TRBJ1-4; no reliable D call. Germline loops: CDR1 MDHEN, CDR2 SYDVKM. Trimming pared 4 bases from V and 3 bases from J, leaving 12 bases between. The CDR3 is 15 amino acids. DNA for the CDR3: TGTGCCAGCAGTTCTGTGGACGCGGCTAATGAAAAACTGTTTTTT. Residues: CASSSVDAANEKLFF. Looking up the rest from reference TRBV28 and TRBJ1-4 gives the full variable domain: DVKVTQSSRYLVKRTGEKVFLECVQDMDHENMFWYRQDPGLGLRLIYFSYDVKMKEKGDIPEGYSVSREKKERFSLILESASTNQTSMYLCASSSVDAANEKLFFGSGTQLSVL.

J is TRBJ2-7 and V is TRBV28, with 8 positions matching TRBD2. The CDR3 covers 14 residues. The V gene end was trimmed by 3 bases and the J gene end by 5 bases; junction bases not matched to a gene: 6. Germline CDR1 reads MDHEN; CDR2 reads SYDVKM. CDR3 nucleotides: TGTGCCAGCAGTTTCCCCGGGGGGGCGAACGAGCAGTACTTC. It translates to CASSFPGGANEQYF. The whole variable domain, filled in from reference TRBV28 and TRBJ2-7, reads DVKVTQSSRYLVKRTGEKVFLECVQDMDHENMFWYRQDPGLGLRLIYFSYDVKMKEKGDIPEGYSVSREKKERFSLILESASTNQTSMYLCASSFPGGANEQYFGPGTRLTVT.

This clone has just a few counts. The chain recombines TRBV9 with TRBJ2-2; D might be TRBD1 or TRBD2, each matching 5 bases. The length of the CDR3 is 14 residues. With 7 bases removed from V and 7 bases from J, the gap between germline ends came to 17 bases. Germline loops: CDR1 SGDLS, CDR2 YYNGEE. DNA for the CDR3: TGTGCCAGCTGGGTTTTGAGGGGTATCGGGGAGCTGTTTTTT. Protein: CASWVLRGIGELFF.

The chain carries TRBV16 and TRBJ1-2; D ambiguous. V was shortened by 0 bases and J by 4 bases, with 6 bases between the two germline ends. The CDR3 length is 13 residues. The germline V gene encodes CDR1 KGHSY and CDR2 FQNENV. The CDR3 DNA reads as TGTGCCAGCAGCCAATCGGCAGCCTATGGCTACACCTTC. Translation: CASSQSAAYGYTF. The variable domain in full, completed from reference TRBV16 and TRBJ1-2, reads GEEVAQTPKHLVRGEGQKAKLYCAPIKGHSYVFWYQQVLKNEFKFLISFQNENVFDETGMPKERFSAKCLPNSPCSLEIQATKLEDSAVYFCASSQSAAYGYTFGSGTRLTVV.

The chain carries TRBV1 and TRBJ1-1. TRBV1 is flagged as a pseudogene. This CDR3 is 13 amino acids long. This chain's CDR3 is CASSQVADSEAFF. Here the CDR3 DNA reads TGCGCCAGCAGCCAAGTTGCAGATAGCGAAGCTTTCTTT.